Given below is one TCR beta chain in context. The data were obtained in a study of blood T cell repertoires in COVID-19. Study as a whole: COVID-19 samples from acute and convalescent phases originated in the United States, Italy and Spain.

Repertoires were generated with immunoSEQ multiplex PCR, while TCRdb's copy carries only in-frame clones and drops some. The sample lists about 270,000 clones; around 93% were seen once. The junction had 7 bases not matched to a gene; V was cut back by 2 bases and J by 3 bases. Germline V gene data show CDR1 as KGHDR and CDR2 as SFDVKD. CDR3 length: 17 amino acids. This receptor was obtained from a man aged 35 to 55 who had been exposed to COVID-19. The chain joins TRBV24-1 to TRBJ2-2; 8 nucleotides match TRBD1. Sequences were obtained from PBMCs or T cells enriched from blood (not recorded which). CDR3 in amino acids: CATSDSGQGLYTGELFF. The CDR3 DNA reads TGTGCCACCAGTGATTCCGGACAGGGTTTATACACCGGGGAGCTGTTTTTT.